One and the same sample provided the 26 T cell receptor beta chains below, sequenced in a study of OX40 agonist ivuxolimab in advanced cancers. Assay: immunoSEQ multiplex PCR; the TCRdb copy retains only in-frame clones and omits some. The top ten hold approximately 0.99% of the sample, which has 65,000 to 80,000 clones, about 85% seen once. The sample in question was CD4+ or CD8+ T cells sorted from blood, obtained in a trial of the OX40 agonist ivuxolimab. These receptors originate from an adult with an advanced solid tumor such as melanoma, head and neck, liver or kidney cancer.

V usage is TRBV5-1 and J usage is TRBJ2-3, with 9 nucleotides matching TRBD2. V lost 0 bases and J lost 6; bases outside the gene matches: 8. CDR1 and CDR2 from the germline V gene are SGHRS and YFSETQ. This CDR3 is 16 amino acids long. The CDR3 sequence: CASSLARASGMDTQYF. Written as DNA, the CDR3 is TGCGCCAGCAGCTTGGCCAGAGCTAGCGGGATGGATACGCAGTATTTT. Supplemented by reference TRBV5-1 and TRBJ2-3, the full variable domain reads KAGVTQTPRYLIKTRGQQVTLSCSPISGHRSVSWYQQTPGQGLQFLFEYFSETQRNKGNFPGRFSGRQFSNSRSEMNVSTLELGDSALYLCASSLARASGMDTQYFGPGTRLTVL.

The chain joins TRBV6-5 to TRBJ2-6; D ambiguous. CDR3 length: 14 residues. V gave up 6 bases and J gave up 0 bases, with 6 bases separating them. Germline CDR1 MNHEY, CDR2 SVGAGI. The CDR3 here is CASSGNSGANVLTF. As DNA, the CDR3 is TGTGCCAGCAGCGGCAACTCTGGGGCCAACGTCCTGACTTTC.

The genes are TRBV18 and TRBJ1-5; D may be TRBD1 (5 bases). The germline V gene encodes CDR1 KGHSH and CDR2 LQKENI. The CDR3 is 13 amino acids. Trimming took off 1 base at V and 7 bases at J, with 8 bases between the two ends. CDR3 sequence reads: CASSPQGPQPQHF. For the CDR3, the DNA is TGTGCCAGCTCACCACAGGGGCCGCAGCCCCAGCATTTT.

V is TRBV4-1 and J is TRBJ2-5, with TRBD2 identical over 8 bases. This CDR3 spans 15 amino acids. Losses at the gene ends were 2 bases for V and 0 bases for J; bases not matched to a gene: 2. Per germline, CDR1 MGHRA and CDR2 YSYEKL. The CDR3 spells CASSQRGGNQETQYF. CDR3 sequence (DNA): TGCGCCAGCAGCCAACGCGGGGGGAACCAAGAGACCCAGTACTTC.

The J gene is TRBJ1-2, the V gene TRBV27, with TRBD1 identical over 7 bases. This CDR3 is 14 amino acids long. Germline V gene sequence: CDR1 MNHEY, CDR2 SMNVEV (reference sequence). Trimming took 6 bases from V and 4 from J; bases not matched to a gene: 8. CDR3 DNA: TGTGCCAGCAGCCGGACAGGACGAGCCTATGGCTACACCTTC. Its translation: CASSRTGRAYGYTF.

The CDR3 region has the DNA TGTGCCAGCAGTCCTTGGACAGGGGCTGAAGCTTTCTTT. It encodes CASSPWTGAEAFF. The chain is built from TRBV6-1 and TRBJ1-1; 9 nucleotides align to TRBD1. CDR3 length: 13 residues. The V gene end was trimmed by 5 bases and the J gene end by 6 bases; junction bases not matched to a gene: 4. CDR1 is MNHNS, CDR2 SASEGT, per germline.

The rearrangement links TRBV6-5 to TRBJ2-6; D call uncertain. CDR1 and CDR2 from the germline V gene are MNHEY and SVGAGI. The V gene lost 0 bases and the J gene lost 2 bases, with 5 bases spanning the gap. The CDR3 contains 15 residues. CDR3 protein: CASSYSRAGANVLTF. CDR3 nucleotide sequence: TGTGCCAGCAGTTACTCTCGGGCTGGGGCCAACGTCCTGACTTTC.

The gene calls are TRBV27 and TRBJ2-2; no firm D call. Germline values: CDR1 MNHEY, CDR2 SMNVEV (reference sequence). V lost 2 bases and J lost 1, with 2 bases in between. This CDR3 spans 13 amino acids. In DNA form, the CDR3 reads TGTGCCAGCAGTTTAAAGAACACCGGGGAGCTGTTTTTT. Protein sequence: CASSLKNTGELFF.

The chain links TRBV11-1 to TRBJ2-7, with D perhaps matching TRBD1 (5 bases). The CDR3 spans 13 residues. V dropped 2 bases and J dropped 3 bases, with 8 bases sitting between them. Germline V lookup: CDR1 SGHAT, CDR2 FQDESV (reference sequence). The CDR3 DNA follows: TGTGCCAGCAGCTTACAGGGTTACTACGAGCAGTACTTC. Protein: CASSLQGYYEQYF.

The chain couples TRBV7-2 to TRBJ1-3; D might be TRBD1 (6 bases). Trimming shortened V by 1 base and J by 1 base, and 17 bases separated the two germline ends. This CDR3 comprises 18 residues. Per the germline V gene, CDR1 is SGHTA and CDR2 is FQGNSA. The CDR3 bases are TGTGCCAGCAGCTTAGGGGGAGGGGGAAAGAAATCTGGAAACACCATATATTTT. It codes for CASSLGGGGKKSGNTIYF.

The chain couples TRBV10-3 to TRBJ1-2; D unresolved. Germline CDR1 and CDR2: ENHRY and SYGVKD. CDR3 size: 12 residues. Trimming took off 3 bases at V and 4 bases at J, with 6 bases between the two ends. CDR3 amino acids: CAISDTAYGYTF. CDR3 nucleotides: TGTGCCATCAGTGACACCGCCTATGGCTACACCTTC.

The chain has TRBV30 and TRBJ2-3; the D is unclear. The V end lost 0 bases, the J end lost 4 bases, and 8 bases lay between the germline ends. Germline assignment: CDR1 GTSNPN and CDR2 SVGIG (reference sequence). The CDR3 contains 13 residues. The CDR3 nucleotides are TGTGCCTGGAGTGTACGTGGGGCAGATACGCAGTATTTT. Protein: CAWSVRGADTQYF.

V gene TRBV30 combines with J gene TRBJ2-3; D may be TRBD2 (5 bases). The V end lost 3 bases, the J end lost 4 bases, and 8 bases lay between the germline ends. Germline V CDR1 and CDR2: GTSNPN, SVGIG (reference sequence). CDR3 length equals 12 residues. The CDR3 nucleotides read TGTGCCTGGAGCCGGGATGCAGATACGCAGTATTTT. It encodes CAWSRDADTQYF.

The chain uses TRBV10-3 and TRBJ1-2; TRBD1 is a possible D gene (5 bases). CDR3 length equals 13 residues. CDR1 and CDR2 (germline): ENHRY, SYGVKD. Trimming removed 11 bases from V and 10 bases from J, with 23 bases in between. Here the CDR3 DNA reads TGTGCCTCCACCCCCAGGGAGAGTTCTGACTACACCTTC. Its translation is CASTPRESSDYTF.

The chain combines TRBV5-6 with TRBJ1-4, with TRBD1 matching over 7 bases. Germline V CDR1 and CDR2: SGHDT, YYEEEE. V gave up 0 bases and J gave up 11 bases; unmatched junction bases: 4. The CDR3 is 13 amino acids. The CDR3 nucleotides are TGTGCCAGCAGCTTGGACAGGGGAGGGAAACTGTTTTTT. Protein sequence: CASSLDRGGKLFF.

The chain links TRBV12-5 to TRBJ2-1, with TRBD2 identical over 8 bases. The CDR3 contains 16 residues. The V gene's germline CDR1 is LGHNT and CDR2 FRNRAP. Unmatched junction bases numbered 9, after V lost 0 bases and J lost 8 bases. CDR3 amino acids: CASGLVPGGKYDEQFF. DNA for the CDR3: TGTGCTAGTGGTTTGGTCCCGGGAGGGAAGTACGATGAGCAGTTCTTC.

The chain has TRBV5-1 and TRBJ2-3; maybe TRBD2 (5 bases). Deletions cut 0 bases from V and 4 bases from J, with 9 bases between. The germline CDR1 and CDR2 sequences are SGHRS and YFSETQ. There are 14 residues in the CDR3. The CDR3 DNA reads TGCGCCAGCAGCTTGGTCACTAGTGCAGATACGCAGTATTTT. Its protein product is CASSLVTSADTQYF.

This clone came up a few times. The V gene is TRBV7-9, the J gene TRBJ1-2; TRBD1 might be the D (5 bases). V was pared by 3 bases and J by 1 base, with 6 bases between. This CDR3 region has 13 residues. Germline CDR1 and CDR2: SEHNR and FQNEAQ (reference sequence). In DNA form, the CDR3 reads TGTGCCAGCAGCTTGGACATTAACTATGGCTACACCTTC. This encodes CASSLDINYGYTF.

The rearrangement uses TRBV7-9 and TRBJ1-1; 10 bases are a match to TRBD1. This CDR3 has 16 residues. CDR1 and CDR2 (germline): SEHNR, FQNEAQ (reference sequence). The V gene end was trimmed by 5 bases and the J gene end by 3 bases; junction bases not matched to a gene: 9. This CDR3 reads CASSPRLGTGDTEAFF. The CDR3 DNA is TGTGCCAGCAGCCCGCGATTAGGGACAGGGGACACTGAAGCTTTCTTT.

This chain uses TRBV2 with TRBJ1-2; D is unclear. In germline, CDR1 is SNHLY, CDR2 FYNNEI. The CDR3 length is 12 residues. Trimming took 4 bases from V and 2 from J, leaving 5 bases between them. The CDR3 loop is CASSAFNYGYTF. CDR3 bases: TGTGCCAGCAGTGCGTTCAACTATGGCTACACCTTC.

The chain has TRBV6-5 and TRBJ2-1, with 8 bases that match TRBD2. This CDR3 has 15 amino acids. The V gene end was trimmed by 6 bases and the J gene end by 8 bases; junction bases not matched to a gene: 12. The V gene's germline CDR1 is MNHEY and CDR2 SVGAGI. The CDR3 DNA reads TGTGCCAGCAGGATTAGCGGGGACAACGGCGATGAGCAGTTCTTC. Its protein is CASRISGDNGDEQFF.

The chain is built from TRBV7-2 and TRBJ2-7, with a tentative D call TRBD2 (5 bases). The germline CDR1 and CDR2 sequences are SGHTA and FQGNSA. This CDR3 contains 14 residues. V lost 5 bases, J lost 6 bases, and 17 bases lay in between. The CDR3, as DNA: TGTGCCAGCAGCCCTCTAAAGGGAGTAGGCGAGCAGTACTTC. This encodes CASSPLKGVGEQYF.

The CDR3 DNA sequence: TGTGCCAGCAGTAAACAGGTGACCGGGGAGCTGTTTTTT. Protein sequence: CASSKQVTGELFF. J is TRBJ2-2 and V is TRBV27; a weak D match, TRBD1 (5 bases). The germline V gene encodes CDR1 MNHEY and CDR2 SMNVEV (reference sequence). The CDR3 length is 13 residues. The V and J ends lost 5 bases and 5 bases respectively, with 9 bases between them.

J is TRBJ1-3 and V is TRBV4-1, with 7 bases that match TRBD1. Germline V gene sequence: CDR1 MGHRA, CDR2 YSYEKL. The CDR3 spans 17 residues. Trimming took 4 bases from V and 0 from J; bases not matched to a gene: 9. CDR3 sequence (DNA): TGCGCCAGCAGCCGCGCGGACAGGACTTTCTCTGGAAACACCATATATTTT. Translating it yields CASSRADRTFSGNTIYF.

This chain links TRBV29-1 with TRBJ2-1, with 10 nucleotides matching TRBD1. CDR1 is SQVTM and CDR2 is ANQGSEA in the germline V gene. The trim removed 4 bases at V and 2 bases at J, leaving 2 bases unmatched. The CDR3 has 14 residues. CDR3 nucleotides: TGCAGCGTTGGGGACAGGGGCACCTACAATGAGCAGTTCTTC. Translated: CSVGDRGTYNEQFF.

This chain links TRBV7-3 with TRBJ2-7, with D maybe TRBD1 (6 bases). CDR1 SGHTA and CDR2 FQGTGA come from the germline V gene. V shed 5 bases and J shed 2 bases, with 10 bases lying between them. The CDR3 sequence is 13 residues long. In DNA form, the CDR3 reads TGTGCCAGCAGCACACAGGGACCCTACGAGCAGTACTTC. This encodes CASSTQGPYEQYF. Combining the CDR3 with reference TRBV7-3 and TRBJ2-7 gives the whole variable domain GAGVSQTPSNKVTEKGKYVELRCDPISGHTALYWYRQSLGQGPEFLIYFQGTGAADDSGLPNDRFFAVRPEGSVSTLKIQRTERGDSAVYLCASSTQGPYEQYFGPGTRLTVT.